These T cell receptor beta chains were read from a single sample in a study of T cells in Graves' hyperthyroidism and ophthalmopathy. TCRdb recomputed calls from the multiplex PCR reads with MiXCR, one row per CDR3 protein. The repertoire includes some 270,000 distinct CDR3 sequences, 13% of them detected once, and 7.8% sits in the top ten. Sequenced input: blood. All receptors come from a woman in her 30s with Graves' hyperthyroidism that later progressed to Graves' ophthalmopathy. Both conserved end residues are part of each CDR3. D genes are given only for firm matches. Size is omitted from some rows. Given values are once, few, many or a class for expanded clones.

D gene: NA
clone size: many
J gene: TRBJ2-4
V gene: TRBV30
CDR3 DNA: TGTGCCTGGAGTCACGGAGGGGTCGGCAAAAACATTCAGTACTTC
CDR3 protein: CAWSHGGVGKNIQYF

D gene: TRBD1
clone size: many
J gene: TRBJ1-1
V gene: TRBV12-3/TRBV12-4
CDR3 DNA: TGTGCCAGCGGTCCTAGGCAGGGGGCCGCTGAAGCTTTCTTT
CDR3 protein: CASGPRQGAAEAFF

D gene: NA
clone size: many
J gene: TRBJ1-2
V gene: TRBV6-1
CDR3 DNA: TGTGCCAGCAGGTCAGAAGCTAACTATGGCTACACCTTC
CDR3 protein: CASRSEANYGYTF

D gene: NA
clone size: NA
J gene: TRBJ1-2
V gene: TRBV2
CDR3 DNA: TGTGCCAGCAGCCGAGAAAGCAGGGGCGCTAACTATGGCTACACCTTC
CDR3 protein: CASSRESRGANYGYTF

D gene: TRBD2
clone size: few
J gene: TRBJ2-1
V gene: TRBV4-2
CDR3 DNA: TGTGCCAGCAGCCAGGGCATCACGGGACTAGCGAATGAGCAGTTCTTC
CDR3 protein: CASSQGITGLANEQFF

D gene: NA
clone size: many
J gene: TRBJ2-5
V gene: TRBV9
CDR3 DNA: TGTGCCAGCAGCCCGGGACTCCTCCAAGAGACCCAGTACTTC
CDR3 protein: CASSPGLLQETQYF

D gene: TRBD1
clone size: many
J gene: TRBJ2-1
V gene: TRBV4-1
CDR3 DNA: TGCGCCAGCAGCCATACTCCCGGGACAGGGATAGATGAGCAGTTCTTC
CDR3 protein: CASSHTPGTGIDEQFF

D gene: NA
clone size: many
J gene: TRBJ2-2
V gene: TRBV20-1
CDR3 DNA: TGCAGTGCTACTTCTAGCGCGAACACCGGGGAGCTGTTTTTT
CDR3 protein: CSATSSANTGELFF

D gene: NA
clone size: many
J gene: TRBJ1-4
V gene: TRBV28
CDR3 DNA: TGTGCCAGCAGCCCTCCCTACGGGGAAAAACTGTTTTTT
CDR3 protein: CASSPPYGEKLFF

D gene: TRBD2
clone size: NA
J gene: TRBJ2-1
V gene: TRBV5-6
CDR3 DNA: TGTGCCAGCAGCTTGGGGACTAGCGGGTTCTATGAGCAGTTCTTC
CDR3 protein: CASSLGTSGFYEQFF

D gene: TRBD1
clone size: many
J gene: TRBJ2-5
V gene: TRBV29-1
CDR3 DNA: TGCAGCGTTGAATTCCAGGGGGCAGGGACCCAGTACTTC
CDR3 protein: CSVEFQGAGTQYF

D gene: TRBD2
clone size: few
J gene: TRBJ2-3
V gene: TRBV9
CDR3 DNA: TGTGCCAGCAGCGCAAAGAAGCGGGGGGAGACAGATACGCAGTATTTT
CDR3 protein: CASSAKKRGETDTQYF

D gene: TRBD1
clone size: many
J gene: TRBJ1-2
V gene: TRBV28
CDR3 DNA: TGTGCCAGCAGTCCATCACCCGGGACAGGGGACTATGGCTACACCTTC
CDR3 protein: CASSPSPGTGDYGYTF

D gene: NA
clone size: few
J gene: TRBJ2-3
V gene: TRBV11-3
CDR3 DNA: TGTGCCAGCAGCTCTCAACCCACAGATACGCAGTATTTT
CDR3 protein: CASSSQPTDTQYF

D gene: NA
clone size: many
J gene: TRBJ1-2
V gene: TRBV28
CDR3 DNA: TGTGCCAGCACCCCCGGACTCATCAACTATGGCTACACCTTC
CDR3 protein: CASTPGLINYGYTF

D gene: NA
clone size: NA
J gene: TRBJ1-1
V gene: TRBV14
CDR3 DNA: TGTGCCAGCAGCCAAGAGACGGACCCTAACACTGAAGCTTTCTTT
CDR3 protein: CASSQETDPNTEAFF

D gene: TRBD2
clone size: NA
J gene: TRBJ2-1
V gene: TRBV28
CDR3 DNA: TGTGCCAGCAGCCCGACCGGGACTAGCGGGAGGGCGGGGTACTACAATGAGCAGTTCTTC
CDR3 protein: CASSPTGTSGRAGYYNEQFF

D gene: TRBD2
clone size: many
J gene: TRBJ2-3
V gene: TRBV24-1
CDR3 DNA: TGTGCCACCAGGCCTAGCGCGGGAGGGCCGCGAGATACGCAGTATTTT
CDR3 protein: CATRPSAGGPRDTQYF

D gene: TRBD1
clone size: NA
J gene: TRBJ1-5
V gene: TRBV7-2
CDR3 DNA: TGTGCCAGCAGCTTAACTGGGAACAGGGGTATACAGCCCCAGCATTTT
CDR3 protein: CASSLTGNRGIQPQHF

D gene: NA
clone size: many
J gene: TRBJ2-7
V gene: TRBV20-1
CDR3 DNA: TGCAGTGCTAGAGCCTCGCCCCCACGCAGGGGGGACGAGCAGTACTTC
CDR3 protein: CSARASPPRRGDEQYF

D gene: TRBD1
clone size: many
J gene: TRBJ2-1
V gene: TRBV10-3
CDR3 DNA: TGTGCCATCAGTCCCGGGACAGGGGGCTGGGAGCAGTTCTTC
CDR3 protein: CAISPGTGGWEQFF

D gene: NA
clone size: few
J gene: TRBJ1-2
V gene: TRBV5-1
CDR3 DNA: TGCGCCAGCAGCTTGAACAGCTACCTAAAAAATAACTATGGCTACACCTTC
CDR3 protein: CASSLNSYLKNNYGYTF

D gene: NA
clone size: many
J gene: TRBJ1-5
V gene: TRBV6-6
CDR3 DNA: TGTGCCAGCAGTTACTCGGGGGGATCCCACAATCAGCCCCAGCATTTT
CDR3 protein: CASSYSGGSHNQPQHF

D gene: TRBD1
clone size: few
J gene: TRBJ2-7
V gene: TRBV5-1
CDR3 DNA: TGCGCCAGCAGCATCTTACAGGGGGCGTCAAACGAGCAGTACTTC
CDR3 protein: CASSILQGASNEQYF

D gene: NA
clone size: few
J gene: TRBJ1-2
V gene: TRBV28
CDR3 DNA: TGTGCCAGCAGTTTACTTGGCCCTGGTGGCTACACCTTC
CDR3 protein: CASSLLGPGGYTF

D gene: TRBD2
clone size: many
J gene: TRBJ2-3
V gene: TRBV11-2
CDR3 DNA: TGTGCCAGCGGACCGGGACTAGCCACAGATACGCAGTATTTT
CDR3 protein: CASGPGLATDTQYF

D gene: NA
clone size: NA
J gene: TRBJ1-6
V gene: TRBV27
CDR3 DNA: TGTGCCAGCAGTTTTCGGGGGGCACCCCTCCACTTT
CDR3 protein: CASSFRGAPLHF

D gene: NA
clone size: few
J gene: TRBJ2-1
V gene: TRBV9
CDR3 DNA: TGTGCCAGCAGCACCACTCATGGACTGTCAGGGGATGAGCAGTTCTTC
CDR3 protein: CASSTTHGLSGDEQFF

D gene: NA
clone size: many
J gene: TRBJ2-1
V gene: TRBV28
CDR3 DNA: TGTGCCAGCAGCACCCCCGTGTTCGCGAACAATGAGCAGTTCTTC
CDR3 protein: CASSTPVFANNEQFF

D gene: NA
clone size: NA
J gene: TRBJ2-6
V gene: TRBV4-1
CDR3 DNA: TGCGCCAGCAGCCAAGGGGGCTCGGGGGCCAACGTCCTGACTTTC
CDR3 protein: CASSQGGSGANVLTF

D gene: NA
clone size: NA
J gene: TRBJ2-7
V gene: TRBV5-1
CDR3 DNA: TGCGCCAGCAGCCTCGTCGGGACCGAGCAGTACTTC
CDR3 protein: CASSLVGTEQYF

D gene: NA
clone size: many
J gene: TRBJ2-2
V gene: TRBV11-3
CDR3 DNA: TGTGCCAGCAGCTATGGGTCCCTGGGGCCCGCGAACACCGGGGAGCTGTTTTTT
CDR3 protein: CASSYGSLGPANTGELFF

D gene: NA
clone size: NA
J gene: TRBJ1-2
V gene: TRBV14
CDR3 DNA: TGTGCCAGCAGCCAATTAGGAGCTAACTATGGCTACACCTTC
CDR3 protein: CASSQLGANYGYTF

D gene: NA
clone size: NA
J gene: TRBJ1-1
V gene: TRBV19
CDR3 DNA: TGTGCCAGTAGTATAGAGGGCTTGAACACTGAAGCTTTCTTT
CDR3 protein: CASSIEGLNTEAFF

D gene: NA
clone size: many
J gene: TRBJ2-7
V gene: TRBV7-2
CDR3 DNA: TGTGCCAGCAGCCCGGCTCCCACGCCCTACGAGCAGTACTTC
CDR3 protein: CASSPAPTPYEQYF

D gene: TRBD2
clone size: many
J gene: TRBJ2-7
V gene: TRBV7-9
CDR3 DNA: TGTACCAGCAGCTTAGCGGGAGGTCTGAACGAGCAGTACTTC
CDR3 protein: CTSSLAGGLNEQYF

D gene: NA
clone size: many
J gene: TRBJ2-3
V gene: TRBV27
CDR3 DNA: TGTGCCAGCATGGCGTGGGATGGCCTTGCAGATACGCAGTATTTT
CDR3 protein: CASMAWDGLADTQYF

D gene: TRBD2
clone size: many
J gene: TRBJ2-7
V gene: TRBV28
CDR3 DNA: TGTGCCAGCACCTCGACTGGTAGCGGGATCTCCTACGAGCAGTACTTC
CDR3 protein: CASTSTGSGISYEQYF

D gene: TRBD2
clone size: many
J gene: TRBJ2-1
V gene: TRBV7-3
CDR3 DNA: TGTGCCAGCAGCCCAGGGACTAGCATTAGTGAGCAGTTCTTC
CDR3 protein: CASSPGTSISEQFF

D gene: NA
clone size: few
J gene: TRBJ1-2
V gene: TRBV6-1
CDR3 DNA: TGTGCCAGCACCCCTCGGGGGGAACTTCTCTATGGCTACACCTTC
CDR3 protein: CASTPRGELLYGYTF

D gene: TRBD2
clone size: NA
J gene: TRBJ2-1
V gene: TRBV19
CDR3 DNA: TGTGCCAGTAGTGGGACTAGCGGACCGAGCTCCTACAATGAGCAGTTCTTC
CDR3 protein: CASSGTSGPSSYNEQFF

D gene: NA
clone size: many
J gene: TRBJ2-3
V gene: TRBV7-2
CDR3 DNA: TGTGCCAGCAGCCCCCTGGAGGGCGACTTTGGAGATACGCAGTATTTT
CDR3 protein: CASSPLEGDFGDTQYF

D gene: NA
clone size: NA
J gene: TRBJ2-3
V gene: TRBV9
CDR3 DNA: TGTGCCAGCAGCGTAGTACCCCAAGGCACAGATACGCAGTATTTT
CDR3 protein: CASSVVPQGTDTQYF

D gene: TRBD2
clone size: many
J gene: TRBJ2-3
V gene: TRBV12-3/TRBV12-4
CDR3 DNA: TGTGCCAGCAGCATGCTAGCGGAACTGCCAGATACGCAGTATTTT
CDR3 protein: CASSMLAELPDTQYF

D gene: NA
clone size: NA
J gene: TRBJ2-7
V gene: TRBV9
CDR3 DNA: TGTGCCAGCAGCGTAGGTACGGGCGGCTCCTACGAGCAGTACTTC
CDR3 protein: CASSVGTGGSYEQYF

D gene: NA
clone size: NA
J gene: TRBJ2-1
V gene: TRBV19
CDR3 DNA: TGTGCCAGTAGCGGGGCAGGCTACAATGAGCAGTTCTTC
CDR3 protein: CASSGAGYNEQFF

D gene: TRBD1
clone size: few
J gene: TRBJ1-4
V gene: TRBV4-1
CDR3 DNA: TGCGCCAGCAGCCAAATTCACAGGGGCGGAGAAAAACTGTTTTTT
CDR3 protein: CASSQIHRGGEKLFF

D gene: NA
clone size: NA
J gene: TRBJ1-1
V gene: TRBV6-2/TRBV6-3
CDR3 DNA: TGTGCCAGCGAGTGGGGGGGGAACACTGAAGCTTTCTTT
CDR3 protein: CASEWGGNTEAFF

D gene: NA
clone size: few
J gene: TRBJ2-5
V gene: TRBV15
CDR3 DNA: TGTGCCACCAGCAGAGCCAACCACAGGGCCATTGAGACCCAGTACTTC
CDR3 protein: CATSRANHRAIETQYF

D gene: TRBD2
clone size: many
J gene: TRBJ2-3
V gene: TRBV7-3
CDR3 DNA: TGTGCCAGCAGCTGGGGGGGTGGTGCAGATACGCAGTATTTT
CDR3 protein: CASSWGGGADTQYF

D gene: NA
clone size: many
J gene: TRBJ2-7
V gene: TRBV30
CDR3 DNA: TGTGCCTGGAGTGTAGGACCGGGGGAGCAGTACTTC
CDR3 protein: CAWSVGPGEQYF

D gene: TRBD1
clone size: many
J gene: TRBJ1-2
V gene: TRBV30
CDR3 DNA: TGTGCCTGGTCGGGACAGCGAGTTAACTATGGCTACACCTTC
CDR3 protein: CAWSGQRVNYGYTF

D gene: NA
clone size: NA
J gene: TRBJ2-2
V gene: TRBV6-2/TRBV6-3
CDR3 DNA: TGTGCCAGCAGTTACTCGTACACTGGGCATACCGGGGAGCTGTTTTTT
CDR3 protein: CASSYSYTGHTGELFF

D gene: TRBD1
clone size: many
J gene: TRBJ1-5
V gene: TRBV28
CDR3 DNA: TGTGCCAGCAGTTTAGCAGGGGGCAGGGTTCAGCCCCAGCATTTT
CDR3 protein: CASSLAGGRVQPQHF

D gene: NA
clone size: NA
J gene: TRBJ2-2
V gene: TRBV7-7
CDR3 DNA: TGTGCTAGCAGCTCCACGAGGGACAAAGGTTCCGGGGAGCTGTTTTTT
CDR3 protein: CASSSTRDKGSGELFF